The subject of this entry is one T cell receptor (beta chain). Antigen: not known. Germline V CDR1 and CDR2: LGHNT, FRNRAP. The CDR3 sequence is 15 residues long. With V trimmed by 7 bases and J by 3 bases, 5 bases remained unmatched. Generated by immunoSEQ multiplex PCR, the TCRdb table keeps only in-frame clones and is missing some. The sample consists of 15,000 to 20,000 clones, 80% to 90% of them appearing once. This sample stems from a study of immune evolution from preneoplasia to lung adenocarcinoma. Whole-study findings and limits: Compared with EGFR-mutant or double wild-type lesions, KRAS-mutant nodules were more clonal. Later-stage lesions appeared to have more T cells, more diversity, less clonality.

Sequencing was performed on FFPE invasive lung adenocarcinoma tissue. The clonotype comes from a person between 70 and 80 years old with invasive lung adenocarcinoma. The rearrangement uses TRBV12-5 and TRBJ2-2, with TRBD1 matching over 10 bases. The CDR3 DNA sequence: TGTGCTAGTGACCCGGGACAGGGGTACACCGGGGAGCTGTTTTTT. Translated, it gives CASDPGQGYTGELFF.